The entry below gives a single TCR beta chain sequence along with its context. Its antigen is as yet unknown. The CDR3 covers 16 residues. Germline V CDR1 and CDR2: GTSNPN, SVGIG (reference sequence). The V gene lost 0 bases and the J gene lost 3 bases, with 17 bases spanning the gap. This table comes from immunoSEQ multiplex PCR, and its TCRdb copy is limited to in-frame clones, with some not included. The profile covers over 1,500 clones, with more than 30% appearing a single time and 7% to 8% taken by the ten largest. These data belong to a study of T cells in localized non-small cell lung cancer. Study outcomes and limitations: Appearing in adjacent lung were a median about 50 of the top 100 tumor clones. Longer overall survival accompanied higher blood T cell density. Uninvolved adjacent lung showed the highest T cell clonality, exceeding tumor.

The chain has TRBV30 and TRBJ1-1; D gene ambiguous. The input for sequencing was lung tumor tissue, taken before any cancer treatment. The origin of this receptor is an older female donor with stage II squamous cell lung carcinoma. The CDR3 nucleotides read TGTGCCTGGAGTGTCTATTCATGGGTGGGAGACACTGAAGCTTTCTTT. Its protein product is CAWSVYSWVGDTEAFF.